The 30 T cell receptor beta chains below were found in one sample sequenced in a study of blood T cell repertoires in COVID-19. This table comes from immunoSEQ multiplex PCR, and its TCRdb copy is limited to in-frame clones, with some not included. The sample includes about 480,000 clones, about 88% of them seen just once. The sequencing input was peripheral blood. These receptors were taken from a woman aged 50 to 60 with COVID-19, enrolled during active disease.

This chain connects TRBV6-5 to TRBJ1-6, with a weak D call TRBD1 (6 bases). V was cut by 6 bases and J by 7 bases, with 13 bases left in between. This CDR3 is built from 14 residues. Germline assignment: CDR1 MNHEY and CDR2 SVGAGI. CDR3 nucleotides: TGTGCCAGCAGCTACACAGGGCACAATTCACCCCTCCACTTT. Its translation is CASSYTGHNSPLHF.

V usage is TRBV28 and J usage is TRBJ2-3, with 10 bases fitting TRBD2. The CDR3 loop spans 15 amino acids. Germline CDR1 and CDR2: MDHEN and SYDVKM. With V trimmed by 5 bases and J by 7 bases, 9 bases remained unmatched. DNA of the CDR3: TGTGCCAGCAGTGGGAGCGGGGGGGCCGTGTATACGCAGTATTTT. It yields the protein CASSGSGGAVYTQYF.

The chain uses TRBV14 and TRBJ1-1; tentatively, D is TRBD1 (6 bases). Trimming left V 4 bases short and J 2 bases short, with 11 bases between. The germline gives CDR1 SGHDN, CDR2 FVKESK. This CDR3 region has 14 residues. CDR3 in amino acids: CASSLPGQNTEAFF. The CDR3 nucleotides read TGTGCCAGCAGCCTCCCGGGACAAAACACTGAAGCTTTCTTT.

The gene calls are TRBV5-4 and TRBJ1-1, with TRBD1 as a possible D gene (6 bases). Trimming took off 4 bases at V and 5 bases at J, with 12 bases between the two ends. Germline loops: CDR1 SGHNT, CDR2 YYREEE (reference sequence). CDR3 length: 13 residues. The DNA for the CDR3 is TGTGCCAGCAGCATTGACACAGGGACTGAAGCTTTCTTT. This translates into CASSIDTGTEAFF.

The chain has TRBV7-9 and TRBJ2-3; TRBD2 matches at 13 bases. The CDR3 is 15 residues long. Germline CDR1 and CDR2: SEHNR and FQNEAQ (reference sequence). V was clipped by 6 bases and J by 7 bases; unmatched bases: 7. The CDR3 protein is CASSPPGLAGNTQYF. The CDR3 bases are TGTGCCAGCAGTCCGCCGGGACTAGCGGGGAATACGCAGTATTTT.

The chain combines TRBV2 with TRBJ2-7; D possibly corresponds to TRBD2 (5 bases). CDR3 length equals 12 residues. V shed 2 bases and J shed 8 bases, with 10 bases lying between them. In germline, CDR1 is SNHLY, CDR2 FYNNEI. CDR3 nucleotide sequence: TGTGCCAGCAGTGAATTGGAGGTTCAGCAGTACTTC. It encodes CASSELEVQQYF.

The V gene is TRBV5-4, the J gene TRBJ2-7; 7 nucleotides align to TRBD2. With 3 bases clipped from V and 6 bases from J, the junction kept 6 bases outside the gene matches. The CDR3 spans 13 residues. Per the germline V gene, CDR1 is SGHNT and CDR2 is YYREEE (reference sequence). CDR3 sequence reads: CASSYVTGGEQYF. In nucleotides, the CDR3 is TGTGCCAGCAGCTACGTAACGGGAGGCGAGCAGTACTTC.

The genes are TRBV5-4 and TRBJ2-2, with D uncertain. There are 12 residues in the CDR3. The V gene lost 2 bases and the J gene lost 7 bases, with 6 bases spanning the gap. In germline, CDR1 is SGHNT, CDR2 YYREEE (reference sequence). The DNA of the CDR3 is TGTGCCAGCAGCTTCCTATTCGGGGAGCTGTTTTTT. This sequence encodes CASSFLFGELFF.

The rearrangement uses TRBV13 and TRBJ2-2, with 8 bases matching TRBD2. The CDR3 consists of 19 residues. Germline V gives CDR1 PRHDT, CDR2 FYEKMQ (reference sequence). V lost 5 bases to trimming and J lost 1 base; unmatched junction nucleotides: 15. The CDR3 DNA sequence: TGTGCCAGCAGCCCTACATCCGGGACTAGATCGGGGAACACCGGGGAGCTGTTTTTT. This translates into CASSPTSGTRSGNTGELFF.

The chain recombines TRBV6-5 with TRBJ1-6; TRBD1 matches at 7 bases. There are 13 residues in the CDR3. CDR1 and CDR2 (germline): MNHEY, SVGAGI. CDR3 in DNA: TGTGGGACATTCCGGGACAGAAATTCACCCCTCCACTTT. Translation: CGTFRDRNSPLHF.

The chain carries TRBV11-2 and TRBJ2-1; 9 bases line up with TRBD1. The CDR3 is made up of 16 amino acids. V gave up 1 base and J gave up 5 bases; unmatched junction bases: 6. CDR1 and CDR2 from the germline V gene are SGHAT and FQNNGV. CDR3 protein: CASSLGSWDRDNEQFF. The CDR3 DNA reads TGTGCCAGCAGCTTAGGCTCGTGGGACAGGGACAATGAGCAGTTCTTC.

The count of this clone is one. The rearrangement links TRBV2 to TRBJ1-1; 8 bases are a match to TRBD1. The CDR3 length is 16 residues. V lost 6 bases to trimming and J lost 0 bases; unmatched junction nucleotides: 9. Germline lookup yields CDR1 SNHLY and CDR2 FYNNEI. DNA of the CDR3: TGTGCCAGCAGCCATACGAGGGACAGGATGAACACTGAAGCTTTCTTT. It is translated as CASSHTRDRMNTEAFF.

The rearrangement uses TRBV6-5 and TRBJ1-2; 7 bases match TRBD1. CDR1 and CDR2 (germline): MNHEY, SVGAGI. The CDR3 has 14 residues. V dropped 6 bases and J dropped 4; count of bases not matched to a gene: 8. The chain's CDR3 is CASSQEWDSYGYTF. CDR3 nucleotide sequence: TGTGCCAGCAGCCAAGAGTGGGACAGCTATGGCTACACCTTC.

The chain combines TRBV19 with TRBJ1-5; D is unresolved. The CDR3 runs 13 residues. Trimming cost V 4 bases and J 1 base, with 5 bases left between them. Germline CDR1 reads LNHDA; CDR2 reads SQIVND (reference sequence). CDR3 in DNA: TGTGCCAGTAGTAGGCACAGCAATCAGCCCCAGCATTTT. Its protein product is CASSRHSNQPQHF.

The CDR3 DNA sequence: TGTGCCTGGGAAGATATGAGGAAAGGGCCCCAGCATTTT. As protein: CAWEDMRKGPQHF. The chain couples TRBV30 to TRBJ1-5; no firm D call. This CDR3 comprises 13 residues. Between the trimmed V and J ends, which lost 5 bases and 9 bases, there was a span of 17 bases. Germline CDR1 is GTSNPN and CDR2 is SVGIG (reference sequence).

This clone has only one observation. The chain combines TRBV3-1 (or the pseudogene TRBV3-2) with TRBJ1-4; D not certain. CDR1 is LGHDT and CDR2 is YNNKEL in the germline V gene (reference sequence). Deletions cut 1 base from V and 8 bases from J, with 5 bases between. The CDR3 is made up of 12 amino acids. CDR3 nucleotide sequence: TGTGCCAGCAGCCAAGGTATAGAAAAACTGTTTTTT. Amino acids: CASSQGIEKLFF.

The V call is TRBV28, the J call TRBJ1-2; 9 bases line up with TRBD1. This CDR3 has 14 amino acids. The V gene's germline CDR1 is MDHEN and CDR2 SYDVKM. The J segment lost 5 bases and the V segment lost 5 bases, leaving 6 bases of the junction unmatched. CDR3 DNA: TGTGCCAGCAGTCCACAGGGGGCTCGATATGGCTACACCTTC. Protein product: CASSPQGARYGYTF.

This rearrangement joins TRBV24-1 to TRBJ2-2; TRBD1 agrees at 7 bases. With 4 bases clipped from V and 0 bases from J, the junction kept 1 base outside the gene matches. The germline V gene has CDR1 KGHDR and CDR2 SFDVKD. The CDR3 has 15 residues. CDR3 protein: CATSDGTANTGELFF. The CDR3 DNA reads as TGTGCCACCAGTGACGGGACAGCGAACACCGGGGAGCTGTTTTTT.

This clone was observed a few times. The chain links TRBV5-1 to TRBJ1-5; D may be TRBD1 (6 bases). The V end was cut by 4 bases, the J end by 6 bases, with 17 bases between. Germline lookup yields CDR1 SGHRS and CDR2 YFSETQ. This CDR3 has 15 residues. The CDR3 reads CASSILQGWIQPQHF. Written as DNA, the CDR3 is TGCGCCAGCAGCATCCTTCAGGGGTGGATTCAGCCCCAGCATTTT.

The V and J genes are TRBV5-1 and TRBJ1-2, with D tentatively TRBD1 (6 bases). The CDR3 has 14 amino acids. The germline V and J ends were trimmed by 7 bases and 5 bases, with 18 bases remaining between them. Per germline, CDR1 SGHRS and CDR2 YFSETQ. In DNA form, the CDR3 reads TGCGCCAGCGGGGAACGACAGGCGTCATATGGCTACACCTTC. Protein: CASGERQASYGYTF.

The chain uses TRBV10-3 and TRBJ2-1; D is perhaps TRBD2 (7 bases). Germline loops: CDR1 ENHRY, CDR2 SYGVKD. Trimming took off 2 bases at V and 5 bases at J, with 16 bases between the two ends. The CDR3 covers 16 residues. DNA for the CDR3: TGTGCCATCAGTGAGAAGGGAGGGGGGGCCAACAATGAGCAGTTCTTC. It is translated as CAISEKGGGANNEQFF.

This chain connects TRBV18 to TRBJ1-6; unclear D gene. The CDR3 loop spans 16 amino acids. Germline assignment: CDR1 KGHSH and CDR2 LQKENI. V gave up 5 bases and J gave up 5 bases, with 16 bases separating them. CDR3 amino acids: CASSTMTVGNNSPLHF. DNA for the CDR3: TGTGCCAGCTCAACCATGACCGTCGGGAATAATTCACCCCTCCACTTT.

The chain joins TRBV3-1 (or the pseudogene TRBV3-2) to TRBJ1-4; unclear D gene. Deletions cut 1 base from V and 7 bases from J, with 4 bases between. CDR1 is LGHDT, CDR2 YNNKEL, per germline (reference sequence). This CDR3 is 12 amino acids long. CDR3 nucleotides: TGTGCCAGCAGCCAAGCCGGTGAAAAACTGTTTTTT. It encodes CASSQAGEKLFF.

DNA for the CDR3: TGTGCCACCAGTGATTTTTCTCTAGCGGGATTCCCCTACGAGCAGTACTTC. This codes for CATSDFSLAGFPYEQYF. The chain uses TRBV24-1 and TRBJ2-7, with 9 bases aligning to TRBD2. This CDR3 contains 17 residues. CDR1 and CDR2 from the germline V gene are KGHDR and SFDVKD. The junction had 8 bases not matched to a gene; V was cut back by 1 base and J by 2 bases.

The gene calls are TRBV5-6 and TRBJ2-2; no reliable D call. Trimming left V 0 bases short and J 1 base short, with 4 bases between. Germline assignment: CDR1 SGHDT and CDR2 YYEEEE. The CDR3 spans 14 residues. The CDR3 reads CASSLARNTGELFF. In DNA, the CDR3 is TGTGCCAGCAGCTTGGCCCGGAACACCGGGGAGCTGTTTTTT.

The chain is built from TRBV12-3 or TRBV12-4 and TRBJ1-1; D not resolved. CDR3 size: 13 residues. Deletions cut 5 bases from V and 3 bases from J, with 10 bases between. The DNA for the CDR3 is TGTGCCAGCAGTCGGGAGTTTGACACTGAAGCTTTCTTT. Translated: CASSREFDTEAFF.

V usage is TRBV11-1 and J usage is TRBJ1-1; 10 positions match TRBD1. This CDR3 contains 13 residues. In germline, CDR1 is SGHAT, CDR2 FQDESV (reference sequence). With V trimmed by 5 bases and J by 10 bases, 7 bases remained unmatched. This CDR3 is CASSQDRGRRAFF. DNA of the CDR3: TGTGCCAGCAGCCAAGACAGGGGGCGAAGAGCTTTCTTT.

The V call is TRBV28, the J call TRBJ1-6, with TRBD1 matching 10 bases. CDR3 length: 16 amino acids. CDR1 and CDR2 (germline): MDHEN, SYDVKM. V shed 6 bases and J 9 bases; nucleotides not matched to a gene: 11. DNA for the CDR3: TGTGCCAGCAGCTACCCCGGGACAGGGGTTACTTCACCCCTCCACTTT. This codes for CASSYPGTGVTSPLHF.

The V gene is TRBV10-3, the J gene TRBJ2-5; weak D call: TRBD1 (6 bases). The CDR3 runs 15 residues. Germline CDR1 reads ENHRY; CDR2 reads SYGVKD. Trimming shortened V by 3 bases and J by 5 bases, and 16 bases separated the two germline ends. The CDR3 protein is CAISDPMTGWETQYF. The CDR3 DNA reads TGTGCCATCAGTGACCCAATGACAGGTTGGGAGACCCAGTACTTC.

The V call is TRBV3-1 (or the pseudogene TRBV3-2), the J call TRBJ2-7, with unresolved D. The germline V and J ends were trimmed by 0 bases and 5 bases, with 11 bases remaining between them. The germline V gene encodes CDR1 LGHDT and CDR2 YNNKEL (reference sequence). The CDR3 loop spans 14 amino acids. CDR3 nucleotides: TGTGCCAGCAGCCAAGAACCACTCAACGACGAGCAGTACTTC. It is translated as CASSQEPLNDEQYF.